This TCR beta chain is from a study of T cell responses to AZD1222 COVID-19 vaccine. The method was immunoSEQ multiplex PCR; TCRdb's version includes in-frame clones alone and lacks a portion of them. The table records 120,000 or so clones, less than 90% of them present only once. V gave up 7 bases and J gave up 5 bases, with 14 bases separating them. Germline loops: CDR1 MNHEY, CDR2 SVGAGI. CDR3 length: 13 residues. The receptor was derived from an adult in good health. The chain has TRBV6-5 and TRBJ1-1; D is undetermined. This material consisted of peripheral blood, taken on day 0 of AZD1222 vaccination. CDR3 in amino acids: CASTPQVGTEAFF. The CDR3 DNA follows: TGTGCCAGCACCCCCCAAGTGGGGACTGAAGCTTTCTTT.